This entry describes one TCR beta chain. Its antigen specificity is not known. No base qualities exist here, and no much larger clone lies one base off it. Libraries came from the immunoSEQ multiplex PCR assay. TCRdb retrieved this table from immuneACCESS and kept in-frame rearrangements only. Not all clones are present; in checked studies, unresolved V genes account for under half, and no reason is known for the remainder. Here the sample has tens of thousands of clones; just over 90% occur a single time. Around 0.58% of the sample rests with the top ten. The data originate from a study of T cell changes during pregnancy in multiple sclerosis (dated by TCRdb to between 2018 and 2020). In the study overall: The study examined how the T cell repertoire changed over the course of pregnancy in women with multiple sclerosis.

Trimming removed 4 bases from V and 11 bases from J, leaving 17 bases between the germline ends. The germline V gene specifies ENHRY as CDR1 and SYGVKD as CDR2. The CDR3, cysteine through phenylalanine, is 13 amino acids long. The sequence is cut down to CDR3 DNA, 39 bases in frame from base 1. The material sequenced was CD4+ T cells from peripheral blood mononuclear cells, taken in the third trimester of pregnancy. This chain is built from TRBV10-3 and TRBJ1-2, with the D gene too uncertain to name. The receptor was isolated from a female donor with multiple sclerosis, enrolled in a pregnancy study. The CDR3 sequence is CAISVGEGWGYTF. Read as DNA, the sequence is TGTGCCATCAGTGTCGGGGAAGGATGGGGATACACCTTC.